The subject of this entry is one T cell receptor (beta chain). These data are taken from a study of human T cells and chemical hapten exposure. Germline values: CDR1 MNHNY, CDR2 SVGAGI (reference sequence). This CDR3 has 9 residues. Time point given: patch test 3, about 24 weeks after DPC sensitization. Treatment in this sample: therapeutic diphenylcyclopropenone sensitization with weekly scalp DPC. Blood draws preceded each patch test application. TCRdb ran MiXCR on the RACE reads and lists one entry per CDR3 protein. The sample carries roughly 200,000 distinct CDR3 sequences, about 25% recorded once.

The sequence came from a woman in her 40s with alopecia areata. Some clones in this sample may be carry-over from other donors' samples. The gene calls are TRBV6-6 and TRBJ1-1; D remains unclear. The sample consisted of whole blood, taken in connection with sensitization to the hapten diphenylcyclopropenone (DPC). The CDR3: CASRAEAFF. CDR3 DNA: TGTGCGAGCCGGGCGGAAGCTTTCTTT.